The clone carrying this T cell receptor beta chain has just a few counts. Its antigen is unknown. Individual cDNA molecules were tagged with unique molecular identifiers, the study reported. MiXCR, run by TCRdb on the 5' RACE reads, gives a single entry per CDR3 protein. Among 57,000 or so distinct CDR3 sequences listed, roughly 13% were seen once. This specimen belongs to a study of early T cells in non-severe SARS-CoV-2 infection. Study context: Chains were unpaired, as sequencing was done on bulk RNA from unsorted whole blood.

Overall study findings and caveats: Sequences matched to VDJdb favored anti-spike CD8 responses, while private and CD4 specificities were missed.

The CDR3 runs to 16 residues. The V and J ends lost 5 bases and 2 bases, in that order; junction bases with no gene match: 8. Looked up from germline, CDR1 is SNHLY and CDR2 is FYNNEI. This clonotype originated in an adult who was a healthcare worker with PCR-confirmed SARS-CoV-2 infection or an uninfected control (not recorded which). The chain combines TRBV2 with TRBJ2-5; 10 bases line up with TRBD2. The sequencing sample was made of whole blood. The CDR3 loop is CASSPPLAGTQETQYF. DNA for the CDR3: TGTGCCAGCAGTCCCCCACTAGCGGGAACTCAAGAGACCCAGTACTTC.